This T cell receptor beta chain was documented in a study of blood T cell repertoires in COVID-19. Study-level background: Material from acute and convalescent COVID-19 was sourced from the United States, Italy and Spain. Sample material is recorded as cDNA or gDNA derived from T cells, B-cell-depleted T cells, or PBMCs.

V lost 6 bases to trimming and J lost 2 bases, with 17 bases between them. The CDR3 runs 15 residues. Per germline, CDR1 SGHRS and CDR2 YFSETQ. Clones were sequenced by immunoSEQ multiplex PCR, and TCRdb holds only the in-frame ones, with some missing. This table holds 150,000 to 200,000 clones, about 91% found once. The TCR comes from a woman aged 50 to 60 with acute or convalescent COVID-19. The sequenced sample consisted of peripheral blood. V gene TRBV5-1 combines with J gene TRBJ1-2; D remains ambiguous. CDR3 bases: TGCGCCAGCACCACTTGGGGAGGATTAAACTATGGCTACACCTTC. This translates into CASTTWGGLNYGYTF. Combining the CDR3 with reference TRBV5-1 and TRBJ1-2 gives the whole variable domain KAGVTQTPRYLIKTRGQQVTLSCSPISGHRSVSWYQQTPGQGLQFLFEYFSETQRNKGNFPGRFSGRQFSNSRSEMNVSTLELGDSALYLCASTTWGGLNYGYTFGSGTRLTVV.